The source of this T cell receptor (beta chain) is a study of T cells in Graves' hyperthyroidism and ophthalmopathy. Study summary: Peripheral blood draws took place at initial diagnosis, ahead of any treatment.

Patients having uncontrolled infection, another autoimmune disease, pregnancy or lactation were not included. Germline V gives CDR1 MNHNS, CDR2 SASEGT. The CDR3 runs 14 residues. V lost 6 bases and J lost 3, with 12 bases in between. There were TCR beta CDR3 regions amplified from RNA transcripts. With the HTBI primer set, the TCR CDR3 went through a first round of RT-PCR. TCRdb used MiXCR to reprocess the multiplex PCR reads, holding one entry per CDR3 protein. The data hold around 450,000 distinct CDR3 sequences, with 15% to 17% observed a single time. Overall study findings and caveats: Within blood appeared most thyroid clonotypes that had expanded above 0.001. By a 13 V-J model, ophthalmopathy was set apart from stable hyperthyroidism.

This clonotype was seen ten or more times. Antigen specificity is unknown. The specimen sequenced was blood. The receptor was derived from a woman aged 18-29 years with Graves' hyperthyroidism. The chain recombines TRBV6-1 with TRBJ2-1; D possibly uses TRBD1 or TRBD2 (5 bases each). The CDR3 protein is CASRSRDLYNEQFF. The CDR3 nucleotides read TGTGCCAGCAGGTCCCGGGACCTCTACAATGAGCAGTTCTTC.